The rows below give T cell receptor beta chains drawn from one sample of a study of T cells in Graves' hyperthyroidism and ophthalmopathy. One entry per CDR3 protein, called by TCRdb with MiXCR from the multiplex PCR reads. The profile shows approximately 610,000 distinct CDR3 sequences, 14% to 15% of them singletons. Material for sequencing was blood. All receptors come from a woman between 40 and 55 years old with Graves' ophthalmopathy. The CDR3 runs from the conserved cysteine through the conserved F or W. The D gene is left open where the match is weak. Only part of the rows carry a size: once, few, many, or a class if the clone is expanded.

v_gene	j_gene	abundance	d_gene	CDR3aa	CDR3nt
TRBV10-3	TRBJ1-1	many	TRBD1	CAISEARGGVDTEAFF	TGTGCCATCAGTGAGGCCAGGGGGGGTGTCGACACTGAAGCTTTCTTT
TRBV5-1	TRBJ1-2	many	.	CASRLQAGAFPNYGYTF	TGCGCCAGCAGATTACAGGCAGGGGCCTTTCCTAACTATGGCTACACCTTC
TRBV11-3	TRBJ1-1	.	.	CASSAYLGTEAFF	TGTGCCAGCAGCGCATATCTTGGCACTGAAGCTTTCTTT
TRBV6-1	TRBJ2-2	many	.	CASSREQGAAGELFF	TGTGCCAGCAGCCGAGAACAGGGAGCGGCGGGGGAGCTGTTTTTT
TRBV29-1	TRBJ2-7	many	TRBD2	CSVEDRNSGDSYEQYF	TGCAGCGTTGAAGATCGGAATAGCGGGGACTCCTACGAGCAGTACTTC
TRBV12-3/TRBV12-4	TRBJ2-5	many	.	CASLERETQYF	TGTGCCAGCTTAGAGCGGGAGACCCAGTACTTC
TRBV20-1	TRBJ1-4	few	.	CSARDLHRESEKLFF	TGCAGTGCTAGAGATCTTCACAGGGAGAGTGAAAAACTGTTTTTT
TRBV6-1	TRBJ2-5	.	.	CASSPSVGFPGETQYF	TGTGCCAGCAGTCCCAGTGTAGGCTTTCCGGGGGAGACCCAGTACTTC
TRBV28	TRBJ2-7	many	TRBD1	CASSSGTVAAYEQYF	TGTGCCAGCAGTTCGGGGACAGTCGCCGCCTACGAGCAGTACTTC
TRBV9	TRBJ2-1	many	TRBD2	CASSRAGGWDNEQFF	TGTGCCAGCAGCCGAGCGGGAGGGTGGGACAATGAGCAGTTCTTC
TRBV29-1	TRBJ2-4	.	.	CSVMGAVLAKNIQYF	TGCAGCGTTATGGGAGCGGTTCTAGCCAAAAACATTCAGTACTTC
TRBV19	TRBJ2-5	many	TRBD2	CASNSGGETQYF	TGTGCCAGCAACAGCGGGGGGGAGACCCAGTACTTC
TRBV29-1	TRBJ2-7	many	.	CSAAGLPGVAYEQYF	TGCAGCGCGGCTGGGTTACCGGGTGTTGCCTACGAGCAGTACTTC
TRBV12-5	TRBJ2-7	many	.	CASGPEVYEQYF	TGTGCTAGTGGTCCCGAGGTCTACGAGCAGTACTTC
TRBV4-3	TRBJ1-5	many	.	CASSQNPGSSNQPQHF	TGCGCCAGCAGCCAAAATCCGGGCAGTAGCAATCAGCCCCAGCATTTT
TRBV30	TRBJ2-7	many	TRBD2	CAWRDSGRGSYEQYF	TGTGCCTGGAGGGATAGCGGGAGGGGCTCCTACGAGCAGTACTTC
TRBV28	TRBJ1-3	.	.	CASSLLSGAAGNTIYF	TGTGCCAGCAGTTTACTATCGGGGGCAGCTGGAAACACCATATATTTT
TRBV11-2	TRBJ1-2	many	.	CASRSNLQNVYTF	TGTGCCAGCAGGTCCAATTTACAGAATGTCTACACCTTC
TRBV3-1	TRBJ2-5	many	.	CASSHGTGTQETQYF	TGTGCCAGCAGCCATGGTACCGGGACACAAGAGACCCAGTACTTC
TRBV9	TRBJ2-7	.	.	CASSPSGAPTYEQYF	TGTGCCAGCAGCCCAAGTGGGGCCCCTACCTACGAGCAGTACTTC
TRBV11-1	TRBJ2-5	many	.	CASSEWAKSQETQYF	TGTGCCAGCAGCGAATGGGCCAAGAGCCAAGAGACCCAGTACTTC
TRBV4-2	TRBJ2-7	.	TRBD1	CASSQGGTGGPYEQYF	TGTGCCAGCAGCCAAGGGGGGACAGGGGGACCCTACGAGCAGTACTTC